This T cell receptor (beta chain) appears in the sequencing data of a study of T cells in Graves' hyperthyroidism and ophthalmopathy. CDR1 DFQATT and CDR2 SNEGSKA come from the germline V gene (reference sequence). After removal of 2 bases from V and 4 bases from J, the junction contained 3 bases not matched to a gene. This CDR3 spans 13 amino acids. The study defined stable Graves' hyperthyroidism as no ophthalmopathy progression within 18 months. Thyroid ultrasound and orbital computed tomography, with clinical symptoms and serum thyroxine and TRAb, informed diagnoses. Regions amplified from RNA transcripts were the TCR beta CDR3 regions. HTBI primers drove first-round RT-PCR of the TCR CDR3. In TCRdb, the multiplex PCR reads were re-called with MiXCR into one record per CDR3 protein. The sample has hundreds of thousands of distinct CDR3 sequences, over 15% seen once. In the case of this clonotype: Its specificity is unknown.

Broader study findings: In blood, most of the thyroid clonotypes expanded above 0.001 were also present.

Sequencing was performed on blood. The TCR sequence derives from a woman aged 18-35 years with Graves' hyperthyroidism. V is TRBV20-1 and J is TRBJ2-7, with 9 bases aligning to TRBD1. The CDR3 sequence is CSARPDRGYEQYF. CDR3 nucleotides: TGCAGTGCTAGACCGGACAGGGGATACGAGCAGTACTTC.